The rows below give T cell receptor beta chains drawn from one sample of a study of blood T cell repertoires in COVID-19. Only in-frame clones appear in the TCRdb table, and some are missing; sequencing was by immunoSEQ multiplex PCR. The sample holds about 340,000 clones; 65% to 90% are singletons and the top ten take around 4.5%. The sample comprised PBMCs or T cells enriched from blood (not recorded which). All receptors derive from a woman aged 40 to 50 with acute COVID-19. CDR3s include the opening cysteine and the closing phenylalanine or tryptophan. The order of the fields is V gene, J gene, clone size, D gene, CDR3 DNA, CDR3 protein. D genes are given only for firm matches. Size is stated for part of the rows, as once, few or many counts, or as a class when the clone is expanded.

v_gene: TRBV13; j_gene: TRBJ2-3; abundance: -; d_gene: TRBD1; CDR3nt: TGTGCCAGCAACGCCCGGGACAGGGGGCTAAACCCGCAGTATTTT; CDR3aa: CASNARDRGLNPQYF
v_gene: TRBV19; j_gene: TRBJ1-3; abundance: -; d_gene: TRBD1; CDR3nt: TGTGCCAGTAGTACGATGGACAGGGGATTATCTGGAAACACCATATATTTT; CDR3aa: CASSTMDRGLSGNTIYF
v_gene: TRBV3-1/TRBV3-2; j_gene: TRBJ1-1; abundance: -; d_gene: -; CDR3nt: TGTGCCAGCAGCCTGTCAATGAACACTGAAGCTTTCTTT; CDR3aa: CASSLSMNTEAFF
v_gene: TRBV4-3; j_gene: TRBJ1-1; abundance: -; d_gene: -; CDR3nt: TGCGCCAGCAGCCAAGAACGTGGGGGGTCTGGCCCAACTGAAGCTTTCTTT; CDR3aa: CASSQERGGSGPTEAFF
v_gene: TRBV4-3; j_gene: TRBJ2-6; abundance: -; d_gene: TRBD1; CDR3nt: TGCGCCAGCAGCCAAGAGACAGGGGTCTCTGGGGCCAACGTCCTGACTTTC; CDR3aa: CASSQETGVSGANVLTF
v_gene: TRBV5-1; j_gene: TRBJ2-2; abundance: -; d_gene: -; CDR3nt: TGCGCCAGCAGCTTGGCCGACCGGGGCGGGGAGCTGTTTTTT; CDR3aa: CASSLADRGGELFF
v_gene: TRBV7-2; j_gene: TRBJ1-4; abundance: once; d_gene: -; CDR3nt: TGTGCCAGCAGCTTAGCTACTTGGGAGAAATCAACTAATGAAAAACTGTTTTTT; CDR3aa: CASSLATWEKSTNEKLFF
v_gene: TRBV5-1; j_gene: TRBJ1-1; abundance: -; d_gene: -; CDR3nt: TGCGCCAGCAGCTTGGCAGGGATGAACACTGAAGCTTTCTTT; CDR3aa: CASSLAGMNTEAFF
v_gene: TRBV28; j_gene: TRBJ2-5; abundance: -; d_gene: TRBD1; CDR3nt: TGTGCCAGCAGTTCTCAGGGGGCTTCCCAGTGGGAGACCCAGTACTTC; CDR3aa: CASSSQGASQWETQYF
v_gene: TRBV4-3; j_gene: TRBJ1-1; abundance: -; d_gene: TRBD1; CDR3nt: TGCGCCAGCAGCTTAACGTCTTCAGGGGGCTATAACACTGAAGCTTTCTTT; CDR3aa: CASSLTSSGGYNTEAFF
v_gene: TRBV7-2; j_gene: TRBJ1-2; abundance: -; d_gene: -; CDR3nt: TGTGCCAGCAGCTTAGAGGGGCGGTATGGCTACACCTTC; CDR3aa: CASSLEGRYGYTF
v_gene: TRBV13; j_gene: TRBJ2-7; abundance: -; d_gene: -; CDR3nt: TGTGCCAGCAGCCCTAGCGACAGCTCCTACGAGCAGTACTTC; CDR3aa: CASSPSDSSYEQYF
v_gene: TRBV5-4; j_gene: TRBJ2-7; abundance: once; d_gene: TRBD1; CDR3nt: TGTGCCAGCAGCCTGGACAGGGACGAGCAGTACTTC; CDR3aa: CASSLDRDEQYF
v_gene: TRBV14; j_gene: TRBJ1-2; abundance: -; d_gene: TRBD1; CDR3nt: TGTGCCAGCAGCCAAGGGGGACAGGGCTCTAACTATGGCTACACCTTC; CDR3aa: CASSQGGQGSNYGYTF
v_gene: TRBV5-6; j_gene: TRBJ2-1; abundance: -; d_gene: TRBD2; CDR3nt: TGTGCCAGCAGCTCGACTAGCGGGGTCTACAATGAGCAGTTCTTC; CDR3aa: CASSSTSGVYNEQFF
v_gene: TRBV9; j_gene: TRBJ1-2; abundance: -; d_gene: -; CDR3nt: TGTGCCAGCAGCTTCGGGTCTGGCTACACCTTC; CDR3aa: CASSFGSGYTF
v_gene: TRBV7-3; j_gene: TRBJ2-1; abundance: -; d_gene: TRBD2; CDR3nt: TGTGCCAGCAGCTCGGGACTAGGGTCCTACAATGAGCAGTTCTTC; CDR3aa: CASSSGLGSYNEQFF
v_gene: TRBV9; j_gene: TRBJ2-2; abundance: once; d_gene: -; CDR3nt: TGTGCCAGCACCACGGGGTTGGTGCTGAAAGGGGGGGAGCTGTTTTTT; CDR3aa: CASTTGLVLKGGELFF
v_gene: TRBV7-2; j_gene: TRBJ1-2; abundance: -; d_gene: TRBD1; CDR3nt: TGTGCCAGCAGCTCCCGGGACAGGGCCGTTTATGGCTACACCTTC; CDR3aa: CASSSRDRAVYGYTF
v_gene: TRBV5-1; j_gene: TRBJ1-1; abundance: -; d_gene: TRBD1; CDR3nt: TGCGCCAGCAGACCGGGACAGGGGGTGTTAAACACTGAAGCTTTCTTT; CDR3aa: CASRPGQGVLNTEAFF
v_gene: TRBV15; j_gene: TRBJ2-1; abundance: -; d_gene: -; CDR3nt: TGTGCCACCAGCAGAGAACAGGGAACCTACAATGAGCAGTTCTTC; CDR3aa: CATSREQGTYNEQFF
v_gene: TRBV6-4; j_gene: TRBJ1-1; abundance: few; d_gene: TRBD1; CDR3nt: TGTGCCAGCAGTGCGACCCCCGGACAGGGTGAAGCTTTCTTT; CDR3aa: CASSATPGQGEAFF